Sequencing of this TCR beta chain was carried out in a study of Tregs in tolerant kidney transplant recipients (dated by TCRdb to about 2019). With respect to the entire study: Before combined kidney and bone marrow transplantation, this study identified donor-specific regulatory T cells using TCRbeta sequencing and then followed those same cells after transplant. TCRbeta repertoire sequencing was used in a few healthy controls to compare several methods for expanding Tregs specific for an allogeneic donor.

For this clone: It lacks a known antigen. No base quality information exists; no much larger clone differs at one position.

Study-wide conclusions, independent of this receptor: Because only a small number of patients were included, the study had limitations, and the results will need to be validated in larger populations as well as under other immunosuppression protocols. Expanding Tregs with activated donor B cells appeared to identify the most biologically relevant and donor-specific TCRbeta repertoire. Although technical replication error seemed to be minimal, the question of biological reproducibility was not addressed directly.

The junction carries 11 bases between V and J, which are trimmed by 3 bases and 0 bases respectively. Measured from the cysteine to the phenylalanine, the CDR3 is 15 residues long. The kept DNA is CDR3 alone, 45 bases in frame from the first base. CDR1 and CDR2 (MNHEY, SMNVEV) derive from the germline V gene (reference sequence). Genomic DNA was extracted from sorted cells with the QIAGEN DNeasy Blood and Tissue Kit for TCRbeta CDR3 sequencing. High-throughput TCRbeta CDR3 sequencing, including PCR amplification with bias correction and internal controls, was performed commercially through immunoSEQ. As for the original processing: A unique productive TCRbeta sequence was defined by the CDR3 nucleotide sequence when primers matched, and otherwise by the CDR3 amino acid sequence together with the Vbeta and Jbeta genes. As a correction for sorting error, sequences shared between sorted populations at a frequency ratio of 2:1 or less were discarded, and the remaining shared sequences were assigned to the higher population. Sequences were defined as donor-reactive when expanded at least 5-fold in CFSE-low cells versus unstimulated cells and present at a frequency of at least 0.01% in CFSE-low cells. Jensen-Shannon divergence calculated on the top 100 TCRbeta sequences ranked by frequency was used to measure repertoire divergence. When a sample had multiple sequencing runs, each run was corrected for sorting error separately and the runs were then pooled. The table was pulled from immuneACCESS by TCRdb, which kept in-frame rearrangements only. Such tables lose some clones; where checked, under half of the loss comes from unresolved V genes, and the rest has no known cause. That table is the source of V, J and clone size, and D and trimming were worked out from the DNA. A total of approximately 260,000 clones appear in this sample, roughly 80% of them only once. The top ten clones comprise around 0.6% of the sample.

Thawed PBMCs were FACS-sorted into unstimulated Tregs (CD4+CD25+CD127-), CD4+ non-Tregs (CD4+CD25-), CD4 cells and CD8 cells. Healthy control blood was obtained either as purchased buffy coats or from healthy volunteers. Healthy control blood was processed to PBMCs by Ficoll density gradient and cryopreserved, and patient PBMCs were collected before and after transplant. The material sequenced was CD4+ T cells from blood. The receptor's source is a human donor in good health. This chain joins TRBV27 to TRBJ1-2; no D segment can be confidently identified. CDR3 protein: CASSFLQSSNYGYTF. The nucleotide sequence reads as follows: TGTGCCAGCAGTTTTCTCCAGTCTTCTAACTATGGCTACACCTTC.